These T cell receptor beta chains were read from a single sample in a study of spatial heterogeneity in lung cancer. Each CDR3 protein gets one entry after TCRdb re-called the 5' RACE reads with MiXCR. The table lists 4,000 to 5,000 distinct CDR3 sequences, approximately 20% of them singletons. The material sequenced was normal lung tissue next to the tumor, taken at surgery. The receptors derive from a male donor with early-stage non-small cell lung cancer. Each CDR3 is given with its conserved first and last residue. Fields, in order: D gene, V gene, clone size, J gene, CDR3 DNA, CDR3 protein. A D gene is named only where the DNA matches it firmly. Clone size appears in some rows only: once, few, many, or a class for an expanded clone.

d_call: TRBD1
v_call: TRBV20-1
clone_size: medium-sized
j_call: TRBJ1-3
cdr3_nt: TGCAGTGCGTGCGACAGGGCGTCTGGAAACACCATATATTTT
cdr3_aa: CSACDRASGNTIYF

d_call: .
v_call: TRBV18
clone_size: medium-sized
j_call: TRBJ2-3
cdr3_nt: TGTGCCAGCTCACTAGGAAGAGCCCCAGATACGCAGTATTTT
cdr3_aa: CASSLGRAPDTQYF

d_call: .
v_call: TRBV5-5
clone_size: .
j_call: TRBJ2-5
cdr3_nt: TGTGCCAGCAGCTTGAGAGGAGAGACCCAGTACTTC
cdr3_aa: CASSLRGETQYF

d_call: .
v_call: TRBV3-1
clone_size: .
j_call: TRBJ2-5
cdr3_nt: TGTGCCAGCAGCCAAGCGAACTCACAAGAGACCCAGTACTTC
cdr3_aa: CASSQANSQETQYF

d_call: .
v_call: TRBV10-1
clone_size: many
j_call: TRBJ2-1
cdr3_nt: TGCGCCAGCAGTGATTTCCCGGGGGACTCCTACAATGAGCAGTTCTTC
cdr3_aa: CASSDFPGDSYNEQFF

d_call: .
v_call: TRBV30
clone_size: large
j_call: TRBJ2-3
cdr3_nt: TGTGCCTGGAGTTCCCCGGACCGCACAGATACGCAGTATTTT
cdr3_aa: CAWSSPDRTDTQYF

d_call: .
v_call: TRBV28
clone_size: medium-sized
j_call: TRBJ2-3
cdr3_nt: TGTGCCAGCAGTTTCGCCCTCCGGGACGTCGTTTTT
cdr3_aa: CASSFALRDVVF

d_call: .
v_call: TRBV12-3/TRBV12-4
clone_size: .
j_call: TRBJ1-2
cdr3_nt: TGTGCCAGCAGCCCAACAGGGAACAATGGCTACACCTTC
cdr3_aa: CASSPTGNNGYTF

d_call: .
v_call: TRBV20-1
clone_size: medium-sized
j_call: TRBJ2-1
cdr3_nt: TGCAGTGCTAGAGATTGGCGGGTCTCCTACAATGAGCAGTTCTTC
cdr3_aa: CSARDWRVSYNEQFF

d_call: .
v_call: TRBV15
clone_size: .
j_call: TRBJ2-3
cdr3_nt: TGTGCCACTTTAGCTTCCAGGAATACGCAGTATTTT
cdr3_aa: CATLASRNTQYF

d_call: .
v_call: TRBV15
clone_size: medium-sized
j_call: TRBJ2-5
cdr3_nt: TGTGCCACCAGCAGAGAGTCCGAGACCCAGTACTTC
cdr3_aa: CATSRESETQYF

d_call: TRBD2
v_call: TRBV20-1
clone_size: medium-sized
j_call: TRBJ2-3
cdr3_nt: TGCAGTGCTGAGGATGGGACTAGCGGGGGGGTCACAGATACGCAGTATTTT
cdr3_aa: CSAEDGTSGGVTDTQYF

d_call: TRBD2
v_call: TRBV28
clone_size: medium-sized
j_call: TRBJ2-3
cdr3_nt: TGTGCCAGCAGCTCGCAACTCGGACTAGCGGGGGACACAGATACGCAGTATTTT
cdr3_aa: CASSSQLGLAGDTDTQYF

d_call: .
v_call: TRBV10-3
clone_size: .
j_call: TRBJ2-2
cdr3_nt: TGTGCCATCAGTGATGGGGGTCCCGGGGAGCTGTTTTTT
cdr3_aa: CAISDGGPGELFF

d_call: .
v_call: TRBV4-1
clone_size: many
j_call: TRBJ2-6
cdr3_nt: TGCGCCAGCAGCCAAGACAGGACCCTTCGCGTCCTGACTTTC
cdr3_aa: CASSQDRTLRVLTF

d_call: .
v_call: TRBV10-2
clone_size: medium-sized
j_call: TRBJ1-4
cdr3_nt: TGCGCCAGCAGTGAGAACAGTTTGGGTGAAAAACTGTTTTTT
cdr3_aa: CASSENSLGEKLFF

d_call: TRBD1
v_call: TRBV12-3/TRBV12-4
clone_size: many
j_call: TRBJ2-5
cdr3_nt: TGTGCCAGCAGTTTAGAAGACAGGGGTGGGGAGACCCAGTACTTC
cdr3_aa: CASSLEDRGGETQYF

d_call: .
v_call: TRBV5-1
clone_size: .
j_call: TRBJ2-1
cdr3_nt: TGCGCCAGCAGCACCACCGGCCGGCAGTTCTTC
cdr3_aa: CASSTTGRQFF

d_call: TRBD2
v_call: TRBV7-6
clone_size: .
j_call: TRBJ2-7
cdr3_nt: TGTGCCAGCAGCTCAAACGGGGGGGCCGGGTACGAGCAGTACTTC
cdr3_aa: CASSSNGGAGYEQYF

d_call: .
v_call: TRBV28
clone_size: .
j_call: TRBJ1-2
cdr3_nt: TGTGCCAGCAGCCCTGCTCGACGGGCTGGCTACACCTTC
cdr3_aa: CASSPARRAGYTF

d_call: TRBD1
v_call: TRBV20-1
clone_size: medium-sized
j_call: TRBJ2-5
cdr3_nt: TGCAGTGCTTGGCCCAGGGGGAGTAGGCAAGAGACCCAGTACTTC
cdr3_aa: CSAWPRGSRQETQYF

d_call: .
v_call: TRBV2
clone_size: many
j_call: TRBJ1-5
cdr3_nt: TGTGCCAGCAGGCCGGACAGCAATCAGCCCCAGCATTTT
cdr3_aa: CASRPDSNQPQHF

d_call: .
v_call: TRBV10-3
clone_size: once
j_call: TRBJ2-1
cdr3_nt: TGTGCCATCAGTGATATGGTTGAGCAGTTCTTC
cdr3_aa: CAISDMVEQFF

d_call: .
v_call: TRBV14
clone_size: few
j_call: TRBJ2-1
cdr3_nt: TGTGCCAGCAGCCCGACTAGTAGGAATGAGCAGTTCTTC
cdr3_aa: CASSPTSRNEQFF

d_call: TRBD1
v_call: TRBV5-1
clone_size: .
j_call: TRBJ1-1
cdr3_nt: TGCGCCAGCAGCTCCTATGCAGGGACAGGGGCAAACACTGAAGCTTTCTTT
cdr3_aa: CASSSYAGTGANTEAFF

d_call: .
v_call: TRBV3-1
clone_size: medium-sized
j_call: TRBJ2-3
cdr3_nt: TGTGCCAGCAGCCATTGGACCTCCGGGGGCACAGATACGCAGTATTTT
cdr3_aa: CASSHWTSGGTDTQYF

d_call: .
v_call: TRBV20-1
clone_size: .
j_call: TRBJ1-1
cdr3_nt: TGCAGTGCTGAGGGGAGGACGAACACTGAAGCTTTCTTT
cdr3_aa: CSAEGRTNTEAFF

d_call: TRBD2
v_call: TRBV7-9
clone_size: few
j_call: TRBJ2-7
cdr3_nt: TGTGCCAGCAGCGGACCAAGGGGGACTAGCGGAACCTACGAGCAGTACTTC
cdr3_aa: CASSGPRGTSGTYEQYF

d_call: .
v_call: TRBV7-9
clone_size: medium-sized
j_call: TRBJ2-3
cdr3_nt: TGTGCCAGCAGCGCAGACGGATCTAGCACAGATACGCAGTATTTT
cdr3_aa: CASSADGSSTDTQYF

d_call: TRBD2
v_call: TRBV28
clone_size: medium-sized
j_call: TRBJ2-7
cdr3_nt: TGTGCCAGCAGTTCTGTGGCCGGGACTAGCGGGAGAGAACTATCGGGGGAGCAGTACTTC
cdr3_aa: CASSSVAGTSGRELSGEQYF

d_call: .
v_call: TRBV11-1
clone_size: medium-sized
j_call: TRBJ2-1
cdr3_nt: TGTGCCAGCAGCTTCTCCTACAATGAGCAGTTCTTC
cdr3_aa: CASSFSYNEQFF

d_call: .
v_call: TRBV20-1
clone_size: medium-sized
j_call: TRBJ2-1
cdr3_nt: TGCAGTGTCACACAGGGTAATGAGCAGTTCTTC
cdr3_aa: CSVTQGNEQFF

d_call: TRBD1
v_call: TRBV7-9
clone_size: .
j_call: TRBJ2-5
cdr3_nt: TGTGCCAGCAGCTGGACAGGGGGCTCGGGAGAGACCCAGTACTTC
cdr3_aa: CASSWTGGSGETQYF

d_call: .
v_call: TRBV28
clone_size: few
j_call: TRBJ2-3
cdr3_nt: TGTGCCAGCAGTTTTGGAGGGGCACCCCCCGATACGCAGTATTTT
cdr3_aa: CASSFGGAPPDTQYF

d_call: TRBD2
v_call: TRBV5-4
clone_size: .
j_call: TRBJ2-3
cdr3_nt: TGTGCCAGCAGCCTGGGGGCCGGGAGGGGCGGCACAGATACGCAGTATTTT
cdr3_aa: CASSLGAGRGGTDTQYF

d_call: .
v_call: TRBV11-2
clone_size: many
j_call: TRBJ1-3
cdr3_nt: TGTGCCAGCAGCCCCTCATCGGGGAGGGGTGGAAACACCATATATTTT
cdr3_aa: CASSPSSGRGGNTIYF

d_call: .
v_call: TRBV20-1
clone_size: medium-sized
j_call: TRBJ2-5
cdr3_nt: TGCAGTGCTAGGCGCGACGGGGGTCACCAAGAGACCCAGTACTTC
cdr3_aa: CSARRDGGHQETQYF

d_call: .
v_call: TRBV29-1
clone_size: .
j_call: TRBJ2-3
cdr3_nt: TGCAGCGTTGGAAGAGCCAGCTATAACACAGATACGCAGTATTTT
cdr3_aa: CSVGRASYNTDTQYF

d_call: .
v_call: TRBV3-1
clone_size: .
j_call: TRBJ2-3
cdr3_nt: TGTGCCAGCAGCCAAGATCGGTTACGCGCAGATACGCAGTATTTT
cdr3_aa: CASSQDRLRADTQYF

d_call: .
v_call: TRBV18
clone_size: many
j_call: TRBJ2-2
cdr3_nt: TGTGCCAGCTCTCGTTCGGACCCCGAAGACGGGGAGCTGTTTTTT
cdr3_aa: CASSRSDPEDGELFF

d_call: .
v_call: TRBV25-1
clone_size: .
j_call: TRBJ2-5
cdr3_nt: TGTGCCAGCAGTGGTTTGAACCAAGAGACCCAGTACTTC
cdr3_aa: CASSGLNQETQYF

d_call: .
v_call: TRBV6-5
clone_size: many
j_call: TRBJ2-1
cdr3_nt: TGTGCCTCCCAGGGCTATGAAAAAACCTACAATGAGCAGTTCTTC
cdr3_aa: CASQGYEKTYNEQFF

d_call: TRBD2
v_call: TRBV20-1
clone_size: medium-sized
j_call: TRBJ2-3
cdr3_nt: TGCAGTGCCGGACTAGCGGGGGCAGATACGCAGTATTTT
cdr3_aa: CSAGLAGADTQYF

d_call: TRBD1
v_call: TRBV30
clone_size: medium-sized
j_call: TRBJ2-6
cdr3_nt: TGTGCCTGGAGCACCACCGGGACAGGGTCGCGCGGGGCCAACGTCCTGACTTTC
cdr3_aa: CAWSTTGTGSRGANVLTF

d_call: TRBD1
v_call: TRBV6-5
clone_size: .
j_call: TRBJ1-6
cdr3_nt: TGTGCCAGCAGTCGCCCCGGGACAGGGTACTCACCCCTCCACTTT
cdr3_aa: CASSRPGTGYSPLHF

d_call: TRBD2
v_call: TRBV20-1
clone_size: .
j_call: TRBJ2-1
cdr3_nt: TGCAGTGCCGCTCCACTGGGACTAGCGGGAGGACCCTCCTACAATGAGCAGTTCTTC
cdr3_aa: CSAAPLGLAGGPSYNEQFF

d_call: .
v_call: TRBV7-9
clone_size: medium-sized
j_call: TRBJ1-1
cdr3_nt: TGTGCCAGCGCTCCCGTACGGGAGAACACTGAAGCTTTCTTT
cdr3_aa: CASAPVRENTEAFF

d_call: .
v_call: TRBV11-3
clone_size: many
j_call: TRBJ2-1
cdr3_nt: TGTGCCAGCAGCTCCGGACAGTACAATGAGCAGTTCTTC
cdr3_aa: CASSSGQYNEQFF

d_call: .
v_call: TRBV5-1
clone_size: medium-sized
j_call: TRBJ1-1
cdr3_nt: TGCGCCAGCAGTGCAGGGGCGCCCACTGAAGCTTTCTTT
cdr3_aa: CASSAGAPTEAFF

d_call: .
v_call: TRBV28
clone_size: .
j_call: TRBJ2-2
cdr3_nt: TGTGCCAGCAGTTTGCAATGGCCCGGGGAGCTGTTTTTT
cdr3_aa: CASSLQWPGELFF

d_call: .
v_call: TRBV6-5
clone_size: many
j_call: TRBJ2-2
cdr3_nt: TGTGCCAGCAGAAGGCAGCCGACCACCGGGGAGCTGTTTTTT
cdr3_aa: CASRRQPTTGELFF

d_call: TRBD2
v_call: TRBV5-1
clone_size: many
j_call: TRBJ2-1
cdr3_nt: TGCGCCAGCAGCAAACTAGCGGGGGGGAGAAATGAGCAGTTCTTC
cdr3_aa: CASSKLAGGRNEQFF

d_call: .
v_call: TRBV7-2
clone_size: medium-sized
j_call: TRBJ2-7
cdr3_nt: TGTGCCAGCAGCCAAGGACCAGCCTACGAGCAGTACTTC
cdr3_aa: CASSQGPAYEQYF

d_call: .
v_call: TRBV11-2
clone_size: medium-sized
j_call: TRBJ1-2
cdr3_nt: TGTGCCAGCAGCTTAGGGGACGGTGGCTACACCTTC
cdr3_aa: CASSLGDGGYTF

d_call: .
v_call: TRBV15
clone_size: medium-sized
j_call: TRBJ2-1
cdr3_nt: TGTGCCACCAGCAGAGATCCCCCACAGGCGTCTCACAATGAGCAGTTCTTC
cdr3_aa: CATSRDPPQASHNEQFF

d_call: TRBD2
v_call: TRBV7-2
clone_size: medium-sized
j_call: TRBJ2-2
cdr3_nt: TGTGCCAGCAGCGTCTCCGGGACTACGAACACCGGGGAGCTGTTTTTT
cdr3_aa: CASSVSGTTNTGELFF

d_call: TRBD2
v_call: TRBV5-1
clone_size: few
j_call: TRBJ2-3
cdr3_nt: TGCGCCAGCAGCTTGGATAGCGGGGGGAGTCCTAGCACAGATACGCAGTATTTT
cdr3_aa: CASSLDSGGSPSTDTQYF

d_call: .
v_call: TRBV27
clone_size: medium-sized
j_call: TRBJ1-1
cdr3_nt: TGTGCCAGCAGTCCTTTTAGTGGGGGAAGCACTGAAGCTTTCTTT
cdr3_aa: CASSPFSGGSTEAFF

d_call: .
v_call: TRBV28
clone_size: .
j_call: TRBJ1-5
cdr3_nt: TGTGCCAGCAGGGGCTCCGCTGATCAGCCCCAGCATTTT
cdr3_aa: CASRGSADQPQHF